The 5 T cell receptor beta chains below come from one sample, sequenced in a study of OX40 agonist ivuxolimab in advanced cancers. Data came from immunoSEQ multiplex PCR; TCRdb stores just in-frame clones and leaves some out. The sample gives some 70,000 clones, roughly 90% of which show up once; 1.1% is in the top ten. This sample comprised CD4+ or CD8+ T cells sorted from blood, obtained in a trial of the OX40 agonist ivuxolimab. These receptors originate from an adult with an advanced solid tumor such as melanoma, head and neck, liver or kidney cancer.

The V call is TRBV6-1, the J call TRBJ2-3, with D uncertain. The CDR3 has 11 amino acids. The V end was cut by 3 bases, the J end by 6 bases, with 4 bases between. The V gene's germline CDR1 is MNHNS and CDR2 SASEGT. The CDR3 DNA is TGTGCCAGCAGTGAGGGGGATACGCAGTATTTT. Amino acid sequence: CASSEGDTQYF.

The V call is TRBV2, the J call TRBJ1-4; a possible D gene is TRBD1 (6 bases). Germline V gene lookup returns CDR1 SNHLY and CDR2 FYNNEI. The CDR3 has 15 amino acids. The V gene lost 0 bases and the J gene lost 7 bases, with 12 bases spanning the gap. The CDR3 is CASSEAGTSGEKLFF. The CDR3, as DNA: TGTGCCAGCAGTGAAGCGGGGACATCGGGTGAAAAACTGTTTTTT. The full variable domain, with the rest looked up from reference TRBV2 and TRBJ1-4, is EPEVTQTPSHQVTQMGQEVILRCVPISNHLYFYWYRQILGQKVEFLVSFYNNEISEKSEIFDDQFSVERPDGSNFTLKIRSTKLEDSAMYFCASSEAGTSGEKLFFGSGTQLSVL.

The chain is built from TRBV27 and TRBJ2-3; TRBD1 aligns across 10 bases. CDR3 length: 14 residues. Germline V lookup: CDR1 MNHEY, CDR2 SMNVEV (reference sequence). V shed 5 bases and J 8 bases; nucleotides not matched to a gene: 7. CDR3 bases: TGTGCCAGCAGTAGACAGGGGGCCTCGAGTACGCAGTATTTT. As protein: CASSRQGASSTQYF.

The chain employs TRBV7-8 and TRBJ2-2; D is uncertain. Per germline, CDR1 SGHVS and CDR2 FQNEAQ. CDR3 size: 15 residues. Trimming cost V 1 base and J 4 bases, with 10 bases left between them. The CDR3 DNA reads TGTGCCAGCAGCTTAGGCGCTAGTATCACCGGGGAGCTGTTTTTT. This codes for CASSLGASITGELFF. Using reference TRBV7-8 and TRBJ2-2 for the parts outside the CDR3, the full variable domain is GAGVSQSPRYKVAKRGQDVALRCDPISGHVSLFWYQQALGQGPEFLTYFQNEAQLDKSGLPSDRFFAERPEGSVSTLKIQRTQQEDSAVYLCASSLGASITGELFFGEGSRLTVL.

The count of this clone is one. The rearrangement joins TRBV30 to TRBJ1-2, with 8 bases matching TRBD1. Germline values: CDR1 GTSNPN, CDR2 SVGIG (reference sequence). The V gene end was trimmed by 3 bases and the J gene end by 7 bases; junction bases not matched to a gene: 4. The CDR3 has 12 amino acids. The CDR3 region is CAWSDRGVGYTF. The CDR3 bases are TGTGCCTGGAGCGACAGGGGAGTTGGCTACACCTTC.